Presented here are 30 T cell receptor beta chains from one specimen sequenced in a study of T-cell memory formation after mild COVID-19. TCRdb recomputed calls from the 5' RACE reads with MiXCR, one row per CDR3 protein. The sample yields about 360,000 distinct CDR3 sequences, under 15% seen once. Specimen: PBMCs or a T cell subset sorted from them (not recorded which). The origin of the receptors is a man aged 18 to 30 who had mild COVID-19 (a few samples of this study predate the infection). Cell type and time point are not known.

The rearrangement joins TRBV4-2 to TRBJ2-5; D not certain. Germline lookup yields CDR1 LGHNA and CDR2 YNFKEQ. V was pared by 3 bases and J by 5 bases, with 10 bases between. The CDR3 is 13 amino acids. Here the CDR3 DNA reads TGTGCCAGCAGCCAGGGTCAGCTTGAGACCCAGTACTTC. This codes for CASSQGQLETQYF.

This clonotype was found a few times. Mismatch with germline at one junction end may stem from a read error. The chain employs TRBV7-9 and TRBJ2-2, with TRBD2 matching 8 bases. This CDR3 spans 18 amino acids. Germline CDR1 SEHNR, CDR2 FQNEAQ (reference sequence). The CDR3 here is CTSSRIAGRNLNTGELFF. The CDR3 DNA reads as TGTACCAGCAGCCGTATAGCGGGGAGGAATTTAAACACCGGGGAGCTGTTTTTT.

The V call is TRBV27, the J call TRBJ2-1; 9 bases fit TRBD1. V shed 8 bases, J shed 5 bases, and the junction held 4 bases outside the gene matches. Germline V gives CDR1 MNHEY, CDR2 SMNVEV (reference sequence). The CDR3 runs 13 residues. The CDR3 reads CASGQGIHNEQFF. DNA of the CDR3: TGTGCCAGCGGACAGGGGATACACAATGAGCAGTTCTTC.

V usage is TRBV9 and J usage is TRBJ2-1, with 12 bases that match TRBD2. Germline V lookup: CDR1 SGDLS, CDR2 YYNGEE. Losses at the gene ends were 2 bases for V and 4 bases for J; bases not matched to a gene: 4. The CDR3 length is 16 residues. CDR3 residues: CASSVTTSGGYNEQFF. CDR3 DNA sequence: TGTGCCAGCAGCGTGACTACTAGCGGGGGGTACAATGAGCAGTTCTTC. The variable domain in full, completed from reference TRBV9 and TRBJ2-1, reads DSGVTQTPKHLITATGQRVTLRCSPRSGDLSVYWYQQSLDQGLQFLIQYYNGEERAKGNILERFSAQQFPDLHSELNLSSLELGDSALYFCASSVTTSGGYNEQFFGPGTRLTVL.

The V and J genes are TRBV5-1 and TRBJ2-1; 15 bases line up with TRBD2. Germline-derived CDR1 and CDR2 are SGHRS and YFSETQ. The CDR3 is made up of 16 amino acids. J was trimmed by 9 bases and V by 4 bases; bases with no gene match: 8. The CDR3, as DNA: TGCGCCAGCAGCCCTAGGACTAGCGGGGGGGGTGGTGAGCAGTTCTTC. As protein: CASSPRTSGGGGEQFF.

This clonotype has more than one count but fewer than ten. The chain carries TRBV6-5 and TRBJ2-3, with D possibly being TRBD1 (6 bases). This CDR3 is 15 amino acids long. V lost 6 bases and J 2 bases, leaving 15 bases between the germline ends. Germline CDR1 and CDR2: MNHEY and SVGAGI. The CDR3 DNA is TGTGCCAGCAGAGCACAGGGCCCGTCCACAGATACGCAGTATTTT. It translates to CASRAQGPSTDTQYF.

The V call is TRBV15, the J call TRBJ1-5, with TRBD1 matching 8 bases. The CDR3 spans 17 residues. Germline V gene data show CDR1 as LNHNV and CDR2 as YYDKDF (reference sequence). The trim removed 0 bases at V and 2 bases at J, leaving 6 bases unmatched. In DNA, the CDR3 is TGTGCCACCAGCAGAGACCCAGACAGGGGTGGCAATCAGCCCCAGCATTTT. This encodes CATSRDPDRGGNQPQHF.

This chain connects TRBV6-5 to TRBJ1-2; D is uncertain. The germline gives CDR1 MNHEY, CDR2 SVGAGI. Trimming cost V 2 bases and J 0 bases, with 7 bases left between them. The CDR3 totals 14 residues. DNA of the CDR3: TGTGCCAGCAGTTACGGCGTAGCTAACTATGGCTACACCTTC. Encoded protein: CASSYGVANYGYTF.

In its sample, this clonotype was seen many times. The V call is TRBV12-3 or TRBV12-4, the J call TRBJ2-5; possibly TRBD2 for D (5 bases). The V end lost 4 bases, the J end lost 2 bases, and 8 bases lay between the germline ends. The CDR3 runs to 13 residues. The CDR3 region is CASSWTGQETQYF. In DNA, the CDR3 is TGTGCCAGCAGTTGGACGGGACAAGAGACCCAGTACTTC.

This clonotype was seen at least ten times. CDR3 DNA sequence: TGTGCCAGCAGCCAAGCGGGGGCGGGGGGGTTCTATGAGCAGTTCTTC. It specifies CASSQAGAGGFYEQFF. J is TRBJ2-1 and V is TRBV3-1; 9 positions match TRBD2. The V segment lost 1 base and the J segment 8 bases; nucleotides outside the gene matches: 9. The CDR3 sequence is 16 residues long. The V gene's germline CDR1 is LGHDT and CDR2 YNNKEL (reference sequence).

The CDR3 bases are TGTGCCAGCAGCCCGTTCGGCTATGGCTACACCTTC. Amino acids: CASSPFGYGYTF. The chain employs TRBV7-6 and TRBJ1-2; D is uncertain. The V gene lost 5 bases and the J gene lost 4 bases, with 8 bases spanning the gap. The germline V gene encodes CDR1 SGHVS and CDR2 FNYEAQ. The CDR3 extends over 12 amino acids.

This clonotype was seen a handful of times. This chain joins TRBV12-3 or TRBV12-4 and TRBJ2-1, with D possibly being TRBD1 (5 bases). CDR3 length: 15 residues. The V end lost 4 bases, the J end lost 6 bases, and 16 bases lay between the germline ends. CDR3 DNA sequence: TGTGCCAGCAGTTGGGGCGGTGCGCGGCCCAATGAGCAGTTCTTC. It specifies CASSWGGARPNEQFF.

This clonotype has ten or more counts. This chain connects TRBV7-9 to TRBJ2-4; 7 bases are shared with TRBD1. CDR3 length: 13 amino acids. Trimming at V came to 5 bases and at J to 6 bases, leaving 4 bases not matched to a gene. Germline CDR1 is SEHNR and CDR2 is FQNEAQ (reference sequence). The CDR3, as DNA: TGTGCCAGCAGCGCCCCAGGGGGAAACATTCAGTACTTC. Translation: CASSAPGGNIQYF.

This clonotype was found a few times. The chain is built from TRBV4-1 and TRBJ1-1, with D possibly being TRBD1 (6 bases). The germline V and J ends were trimmed by 3 bases and 2 bases, with 13 bases remaining between them. The V gene's germline CDR1 is MGHRA and CDR2 YSYEKL. The CDR3 is made up of 15 amino acids. The CDR3 protein is CASSQTGTPNTEAFF. The DNA of the CDR3 is TGCGCCAGCAGCCAGACCGGGACACCTAACACTGAAGCTTTCTTT.

This sequence joins TRBV6-5 and TRBJ1-2; the D is unclear. CDR3 length equals 15 residues. The V end was cut by 6 bases, the J end by 2 bases, with 16 bases between. Germline CDR1 MNHEY, CDR2 SVGAGI. The CDR3 DNA follows: TGTGCCAGCAGCTCGAGCAGTTTGATAAACTATGGCTACACCTTC. This sequence encodes CASSSSSLINYGYTF.

V gene TRBV15 combines with J gene TRBJ2-3, with D hard to call. This CDR3 has 15 residues. Germline values: CDR1 LNHNV, CDR2 YYDKDF (reference sequence). V was cut by 1 base and J by 4 bases, with 12 bases left in between. The CDR3 bases are TGTGCCACCAGCAGAGTGGGGTCCCTTTCAGATACGCAGTATTTT. The encoded protein is CATSRVGSLSDTQYF.

This clonotype occurred many times. This rearrangement joins TRBV10-3 to TRBJ2-4; 8 bases are a match to TRBD2. This CDR3 spans 14 amino acids. Germline-derived CDR1 and CDR2 are ENHRY and SYGVKD. V trimming: 10 bases; J trimming: 10 bases; junction bases outside the gene matches: 15. Here the CDR3 reads CATGLDLAGGIQYF. The CDR3 DNA follows: TGTGCCACGGGACTAGACCTCGCCGGGGGGATTCAGTACTTC.

The rearrangement links TRBV6-1 to TRBJ1-5; D unresolved. With 6 bases removed from V and 4 bases from J, the gap between germline ends came to 4 bases. The germline gives CDR1 MNHNS, CDR2 SASEGT. This CDR3 has 11 residues. The CDR3 loop reads CASRLNQPQHF. The CDR3 DNA reads as TGTGCCAGCAGACTTAATCAGCCCCAGCATTTT.

This clonotype was seen only a few times. The CDR3 DNA is TGTGCCAGCACCCTAACGCTAGCGGGCCTTACCAATGAGCAGTTCTTC. Translation gives CASTLTLAGLTNEQFF. This chain connects TRBV6-2 or TRBV6-3 to TRBJ2-1, with 8 bases lining up with TRBD2. The CDR3 runs to 16 residues. From germline, CDR1 is MNHEY and CDR2 SVGEGT. With V trimmed by 7 bases and J by 6 bases, 14 bases remained unmatched.

This clonotype was recorded a few times. The chain uses TRBV4-2 and TRBJ2-1; TRBD2 matches 7 bases. The CDR3 length is 13 residues. Unmatched junction bases numbered 10, after V lost 2 bases and J lost 15 bases. The V gene's germline CDR1 is LGHNA and CDR2 YNFKEQ. CDR3 region: CASSQLAGLSMFF. The CDR3, as DNA: TGTGCCAGCAGCCAATTAGCGGGTCTGTCCATGTTCTTC.

This chain uses TRBV4-1 with TRBJ2-2, with D perhaps TRBD1 or TRBD2 (6 bases each). V was clipped by 4 bases and J by 0 bases, with 15 bases between them. Germline-derived CDR1 and CDR2 are MGHRA and YSYEKL. The CDR3 runs 17 residues. CDR3 residues: CASSRILGGPNTGELFF. The CDR3 DNA sequence: TGCGCCAGCAGCCGTATCCTCGGGGGCCCGAACACCGGGGAGCTGTTTTTT.

This clonotype has a count of ten or more. V gene TRBV25-1 combines with J gene TRBJ1-1, with TRBD1 matching over 8 bases. Germline values: CDR1 MGHDK, CDR2 SYGVNS. With V trimmed by 6 bases and J by 1 base, 4 bases remained unmatched. This CDR3 has 14 amino acids. CDR3 bases: TGTGCCAGCAGCACCGGGACAGGGAACACTGAAGCTTTCTTT. Its translation is CASSTGTGNTEAFF.

In this sample, this clonotype turned up a few times. The chain has TRBV5-6 and TRBJ2-1; D gene unclear. Germline V gene data show CDR1 as SGHDT and CDR2 as YYEEEE. CDR3 length: 17 amino acids. Trimming pared 2 bases from V and 0 bases from J, leaving 15 bases between. CDR3 sequence: CASSLVQLTSSYNEQFF. DNA of the CDR3: TGTGCCAGCAGCTTAGTCCAGCTAACGAGCTCCTACAATGAGCAGTTCTTC.

This clonotype has a handful of counts. The genes are TRBV3-1 and TRBJ2-4; TRBD2 matches 15 bases. The J segment lost 8 bases and the V segment lost 5 bases, leaving 10 bases of the junction unmatched. Germline values: CDR1 LGHDT, CDR2 YNNKEL (reference sequence). The CDR3 is 17 amino acids. The chain's CDR3 is CASSSRTSGGASHIQYF. The CDR3 DNA reads as TGTGCCAGCAGCTCGCGGACTAGCGGGGGGGCCAGTCACATTCAGTACTTC.

This clonotype was counted between two and nine times. The chain combines TRBV7-9 with TRBJ1-5; D ambiguous. V was pared by 2 bases and J by 7 bases, with 6 bases between. The CDR3 totals 12 residues. Germline CDR1 SEHNR, CDR2 FQNEAQ (reference sequence). This CDR3 reads CASSLFSQPQHF. CDR3 in DNA: TGTGCCAGCAGCTTATTTTCACAGCCCCAGCATTTT.

This clonotype has ten or more counts. The chain couples TRBV5-1 to TRBJ1-5; tentatively, D is TRBD1 (5 bases). This CDR3 region has 13 residues. Trimming removed 0 bases at V and 7 bases at J, with 8 bases between. The germline V gene encodes CDR1 SGHRS and CDR2 YFSETQ. The CDR3 loop reads CASSLGGGQPQHF. DNA for the CDR3: TGCGCCAGCAGCTTGGGGGGGGGACAGCCCCAGCATTTT.

CDR3 loop: CSARVQGTYEQYV. CDR3 sequence (DNA): TGCAGTGCTAGGGTACAGGGGACCTACGAGCAGTACGTC. This chain links TRBV20-1 with TRBJ2-7; 7 bases fit TRBD1. CDR3 length: 13 residues. The J segment lost 2 bases and the V segment lost 3 bases, leaving 4 bases of the junction unmatched. Germline lookup yields CDR1 DFQATT and CDR2 SNEGSKA (reference sequence).

This rearrangement joins TRBV15 to TRBJ2-7; D may be TRBD2 (6 bases). The length of the CDR3 is 15 residues. Germline V gives CDR1 LNHNV, CDR2 YYDKDF (reference sequence). V was clipped by 0 bases and J by 1 base, with 10 bases between them. In DNA form, the CDR3 reads TGTGCCACCAGCAGAGATTCGGCGGGGTCCTACGAGCAGTACTTC. Its translation is CATSRDSAGSYEQYF.

This clonotype came up many times. This chain uses TRBV6-5 with TRBJ2-3, with TRBD2 identical over 10 bases. Germline loops: CDR1 MNHEY, CDR2 SVGAGI. CDR3 length: 17 amino acids. The V segment lost 6 bases and the J segment 7 bases; nucleotides outside the gene matches: 16. The CDR3 here is CASSPPKYLAGAHTQYF. The CDR3 DNA reads TGTGCCAGCAGCCCCCCTAAATATCTAGCGGGGGCCCATACGCAGTATTTT.

V usage is TRBV7-9 and J usage is TRBJ2-3; 7 bases align to TRBD1. Germline CDR1 SEHNR, CDR2 FQNEAQ (reference sequence). The CDR3 consists of 16 residues. V shed 5 bases and J 6 bases; nucleotides not matched to a gene: 14. The CDR3 loop reads CASSARQGTRLDTQYF. The CDR3 region has the DNA TGTGCCAGCAGCGCGAGACAGGGCACCAGGTTGGATACGCAGTATTTT.